This note documents a single T cell receptor delta chain sequence. This clone is medium-sized (0.01 to 0.1%). Its antigen is still unknown. No much larger clonotype is one base removed from it; base qualities were not supplied. Other DNA sequences from this sample encode an identical CDR3 as well. The run used an Illumina MiSeq. From the authors' description of their analysis: For publicity analysis, the Vgamma9Vdelta2 and nonVgamma9Vdelta2 bulk CDR3 files of each subject were merged into one combined repertoire per subject. Using base R and dplyr, CDR3 publicity was scored on a scale from 0 to 19 by checking each amino acid sequence across 9 single-cell datasets and about eleven bulk repertoires. In TCRdb, clones were called once more from the public reads by CATT, and rows of identical DNA were later combined. The V and J calls follow TCRdb's processing rather than the paper's. Here the sample has some 110 delta-chain clones; over 9.5% occur a single time. The ten largest clones add up to 99% of the sample.

The source of the sample is a study of fetal and pediatric gammadelta thymocytes (dated by TCRdb to between 2021 and 2024). For context, the study as a whole: Previously published data and newly generated, unpublished data were combined in the bulk gammadelta thymocyte repertoires, which were used to strengthen a single-cell study of gammadelta thymocyte development. Bulk gammadelta thymocyte repertoires combined previously published data (refs 27,28) with unpublished data. The set of bulk gammadelta thymocyte repertoires included some ten subjects in total: 3 fetal thymus donors and 7 pediatric thymus donors. Bulk TCR repertoire data were added to increase subject numbers and strengthen the CDR3 publicity analysis. The research as a whole found: Compared with post-natal repertoires, fetal gammadelta thymocyte repertoires had previously been reported to be enriched for TRDV2, TRGV8 and TRGV9 usage, low N additions and public CDR3s.

The germline V gene supplies CDR1 GEAIGNYY and CDR2 EKD. The CDR3 covers 23 residues, taking in both the cysteine and the phenylalanine. Here the CDR3 DNA is all that survives: 69 bases in frame from base 1. Trimming leaves V shorter by 2 bases and J shorter by 0 bases, with the junction holding 29 bases beyond the gene matches. Staining of thymocytes was performed with Zombie NIR viability dye and with antibodies against CD3 (UCHT1), TCRgammadelta (11F2), TCRVgamma9 (IMMU360) and TCRVdelta2 (IMMU389). Bulk TRD and TRG CDR3 repertoires were produced separately from sorted Vgamma9Vdelta2 and nonVgamma9Vdelta2 gammadelta thymocytes taken from human fetal and pediatric thymuses. Children undergoing cardiac surgery in Belgium were the source of the pediatric thymus tissue. The ages of the pediatric thymus donors in the study ranged between 1 and 11 years. As previously described, thymic cell suspensions were prepared from both fetal and post-natal thymuses. Cells that were CD3+ gammadeltaTCR+ Vgamma9+ Vdelta2+ were sorted as Vgamma9Vdelta2 thymocytes. Cells were sorted on a FACS Aria III cell sorter (BD Biosciences).

This sequence was found in a child who underwent cardiac surgery and was recorded as healthy. Sequencing was performed on Vgamma9Vdelta2 gamma-delta T cells from the thymus. Taken with the paper, the label for cell subset or site translates to: sorted CD3+gammadeltaTCR+Vgamma9+Vdelta2+ thymocytes. This sequence uses TRDV2 and TRDJ1; 7 nucleotides in the junction match TRDD3. The DNA is as follows: TGTGCCTGTGACATCCGATATAGGGGCACAATGGGGGACTACCGCCGGTACACCGATAAACTCATCTTT. It specifies CACDIRYRGTMGDYRRYTDKLIF.